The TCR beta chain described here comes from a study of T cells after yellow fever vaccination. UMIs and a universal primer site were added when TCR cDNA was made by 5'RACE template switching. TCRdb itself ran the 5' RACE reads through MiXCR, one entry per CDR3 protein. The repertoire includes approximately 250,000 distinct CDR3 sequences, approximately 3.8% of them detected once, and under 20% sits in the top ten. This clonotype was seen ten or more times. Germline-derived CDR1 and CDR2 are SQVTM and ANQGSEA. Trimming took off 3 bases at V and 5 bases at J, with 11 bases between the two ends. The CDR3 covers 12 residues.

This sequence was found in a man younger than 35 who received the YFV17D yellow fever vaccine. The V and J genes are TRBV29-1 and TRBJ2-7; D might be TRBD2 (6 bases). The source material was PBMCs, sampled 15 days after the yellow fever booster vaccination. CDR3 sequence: CSVDLGGHEQYF. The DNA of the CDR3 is TGCAGCGTTGACCTCGGAGGGCACGAGCAGTACTTC.